This is a list of T cell receptor beta chains from one sample in a study of T cell responses to AZD1222 COVID-19 vaccine. Data came from immunoSEQ multiplex PCR; TCRdb stores just in-frame clones and leaves some out. The sample lists about 120,000 clones, roughly 90% occurring once. The source was peripheral blood, collected on day 0 of AZD1222 vaccination. These receptors all stem from an adult in good health. Both conserved end residues are part of each CDR3. A D gene is named only where the DNA matches it firmly. The size entry is marked missing in some rows and otherwise reads once, few, many or a size class.

D: TRBD1; size: -; J: TRBJ1-2; V: TRBV5-4; DNA: TGTGCCAGCAGCCCCGGACAGGGCGGTGGCTACACCTTC; CDR3: CASSPGQGGGYTF
D: -; size: -; J: TRBJ2-2; V: TRBV11-3; DNA: TGTGCCAGCAGCTTACCGGGGGCGAGCGGGGAGCTGTTTTTT; CDR3: CASSLPGASGELFF
D: -; size: once; J: TRBJ2-1; V: TRBV2; DNA: TGTGCCAGCAGCGGTTACATTGCCGGGAACAATGAGCAGTTCTTC; CDR3: CASSGYIAGNNEQFF
D: TRBD1; size: -; J: TRBJ1-1; V: TRBV6-5; DNA: TGTGCCAGCAGTTACTCGGGAGGGGGCAGTGAAGCTTTCTTT; CDR3: CASSYSGGGSEAFF
D: -; size: once; J: TRBJ1-1; V: TRBV30; DNA: TGTGCCTTCCTGGTGGGGGGAAACACTGAAGCTTTCTTT; CDR3: CAFLVGGNTEAFF
D: TRBD2; size: once; J: TRBJ2-7; V: TRBV15; DNA: TGTGCCACCAGCAGATTCGTAGCGGGAGGGGGCTACGAGCAGTACTTC; CDR3: CATSRFVAGGGYEQYF
D: -; size: -; J: TRBJ1-2; V: TRBV3-1/TRBV3-2; DNA: TGTGCCAGCAGCCAACAGGCAGCTAACTATGGCTACACCTTC; CDR3: CASSQQAANYGYTF
D: -; size: -; J: TRBJ1-1; V: TRBV7-9; DNA: TGTGCCAGCAGCTTCTTGTGGACTGAAGCTTTCTTT; CDR3: CASSFLWTEAFF
D: TRBD1; size: once; J: TRBJ1-3; V: TRBV5-1; DNA: TGCGCCAGCAGCTCTACGCACGGGACAGGGGGCGCACACACTGGAAACACCATATATTTT; CDR3: CASSSTHGTGGAHTGNTIYF
D: -; size: -; J: TRBJ1-3; V: TRBV6-5; DNA: TGTGCCAGCAACAACAGGGAGGGAAACACCATATATTTT; CDR3: CASNNREGNTIYF
D: TRBD2; size: -; J: TRBJ2-2; V: TRBV5-1; DNA: TGCGCCAGCAGACGGACTAGCGGGGGGAACACCGGGGAGCTGTTTTTT; CDR3: CASRRTSGGNTGELFF
D: -; size: -; J: TRBJ1-1; V: TRBV11-2; DNA: TGTGCCAGCAGCTTAAGTCTCATGAACACTGAAGCTTTCTTT; CDR3: CASSLSLMNTEAFF
D: TRBD1; size: -; J: TRBJ1-1; V: TRBV3-1/TRBV3-2; DNA: TGTGCCAGCAGCCCGGGACAGTACTTCGGAGCTTTCTTT; CDR3: CASSPGQYFGAFF
D: -; size: -; J: TRBJ1-2; V: TRBV5-8; DNA: TGTGCCAGCAGCAAAGACACAAAATATGGCTACACCTTC; CDR3: CASSKDTKYGYTF
D: -; size: -; J: TRBJ1-1; V: TRBV3-1/TRBV3-2; DNA: TGTGCCAGCAGCCCCACGGGTACTTTAATGAACACTGAAGCTTTCTTT; CDR3: CASSPTGTLMNTEAFF
D: -; size: -; J: TRBJ2-5; V: TRBV6-5; DNA: TGTGCCAGCAGTTCCCTAACTGTTGACAGCGGAGAGACCCAGTACTTC; CDR3: CASSSLTVDSGETQYF
D: TRBD1; size: -; J: TRBJ1-2; V: TRBV4-1; DNA: TGCGCCAGCAGCCAAGGGGCTTGGGACAGGGGGAATGGCTACACCTTC; CDR3: CASSQGAWDRGNGYTF
D: -; size: once; J: TRBJ1-3; V: TRBV2; DNA: TGTGCCAGCAGTGCTGCTGGGAATGGAAACACCATATATTTT; CDR3: CASSAAGNGNTIYF
D: -; size: -; J: TRBJ2-7; V: TRBV10-2; DNA: TGCGCCAGCAGTGGCTCCTACGAGCAGTACTTC; CDR3: CASSGSYEQYF
D: -; size: -; J: TRBJ1-1; V: TRBV13; DNA: TGTGCCAGCAGCCTTGTATTGGCGGGGAACACTGAAGCTTTCTTT; CDR3: CASSLVLAGNTEAFF
D: TRBD1; size: -; J: TRBJ1-2; V: TRBV9; DNA: TGTGCCAGCAGCGTTACCGGGACAGGGGGATTCGTTGGCTACACCTTC; CDR3: CASSVTGTGGFVGYTF
D: -; size: -; J: TRBJ1-1; V: TRBV27; DNA: TGTGCCAGCAGCGACAGCACTATGAACACTGAAGCTTTCTTT; CDR3: CASSDSTMNTEAFF
D: -; size: -; J: TRBJ2-4; V: TRBV5-6; DNA: TGTGCCAGCAGACCAGGGACGGATGGAAACATTCAGTACTTC; CDR3: CASRPGTDGNIQYF
D: TRBD1; size: -; J: TRBJ1-5; V: TRBV19; DNA: TGTGCCAGTACCATGACAGGGGTTAGCAATCAGCCCCAGCATTTT; CDR3: CASTMTGVSNQPQHF
D: TRBD1; size: -; J: TRBJ1-4; V: TRBV6-1; DNA: TGTGCCAGCAGTGAAGTAGGGGGCGGCGAAAAACTGTTTTTT; CDR3: CASSEVGGGEKLFF
D: -; size: -; J: TRBJ2-2; V: TRBV6-5; DNA: TGTGCCAGCAAGGAGGCCGTTAACACCGGGGAGCTGTTTTTT; CDR3: CASKEAVNTGELFF
D: -; size: -; J: TRBJ2-1; V: TRBV19; DNA: TGTGCCAGTAGTATTATTCTGGGGTTGGATGAGCAGTTCTTC; CDR3: CASSIILGLDEQFF
D: -; size: -; J: TRBJ2-5; V: TRBV4-1; DNA: TGCGCCAGCAGCCTGGCCCCCACCCCGCAAGAGACCCAGTACTTC; CDR3: CASSLAPTPQETQYF
D: TRBD2; size: -; J: TRBJ2-1; V: TRBV5-1; DNA: TGCGCCAGCAGCTCGGGGTTGGTTAGCGGGAGGGAGGATGAGCAGTTCTTC; CDR3: CASSSGLVSGREDEQFF
D: -; size: once; J: TRBJ2-7; V: TRBV7-8; DNA: TGTGCCAGCAGCGTAGGCCTGACAGAATCCTACGAGCAGTACTTC; CDR3: CASSVGLTESYEQYF
D: TRBD1; size: few; J: TRBJ1-5; V: TRBV19; DNA: TGTGCCAGTAGGGAAGGACAGGGCTGGAGGCCCCAGCATTTT; CDR3: CASREGQGWRPQHF
D: TRBD1; size: -; J: TRBJ1-3; V: TRBV24-1; DNA: TGTGCCACCAGTGATGGCGACAGGGTTGACACCATATATTTT; CDR3: CATSDGDRVDTIYF
D: -; size: few; J: TRBJ1-3; V: TRBV4-1; DNA: TGCGCCAGCAGCCAAGGGCCACAGGGCTCTGGAAACACCATATATTTT; CDR3: CASSQGPQGSGNTIYF
D: -; size: -; J: TRBJ2-7; V: TRBV5-4; DNA: TGTGCCAGCAGCTTGGGGGGGAGAAGGGCCTCCTACGAGCAGTACTTC; CDR3: CASSLGGRRASYEQYF
D: -; size: -; J: TRBJ1-6; V: TRBV5-1; DNA: TGCGCCAGCAGCTTGGCAGGGCGATCACCCCTCCACTTT; CDR3: CASSLAGRSPLHF
D: -; size: -; J: TRBJ2-2; V: TRBV4-1; DNA: TGCGCCAGCAGCCAACCATCTAGTAACACCGGGGAGCTGTTTTTT; CDR3: CASSQPSSNTGELFF
D: -; size: -; J: TRBJ1-3; V: TRBV19; DNA: TGTGCCAGTAGTACTTCCGCGCGAAACACCATATATTTT; CDR3: CASSTSARNTIYF
D: -; size: -; J: TRBJ2-1; V: TRBV11-3; DNA: TGTGCCAGCAGCTTACCAGGGGAAGGCTACAATGAGCAGTTCTTC; CDR3: CASSLPGEGYNEQFF
D: -; size: -; J: TRBJ2-2; V: TRBV15; DNA: TGTGCCACCAGCAGAGATGGGCCGGGGACCACGAACACCGGGGAGCTGTTTTTT; CDR3: CATSRDGPGTTNTGELFF
D: TRBD1; size: -; J: TRBJ1-2; V: TRBV12-5; DNA: TGTGCTAGTGGTCCCCGGGACAGGGGGCCGTATGGCTACACCTTC; CDR3: CASGPRDRGPYGYTF
D: -; size: -; J: TRBJ1-4; V: TRBV5-4; DNA: TGTGCCAGCAGCTTCAAGGGGGGCCTGGCTAATGAAAAACTGTTTTTT; CDR3: CASSFKGGLANEKLFF
D: -; size: -; J: TRBJ1-2; V: TRBV5-1; DNA: TGCGCCAGCAGCTCTTATCCGGATCTGGATGGCTACACCTTC; CDR3: CASSSYPDLDGYTF
D: -; size: -; J: TRBJ2-3; V: TRBV27; DNA: TGTGCCAGCAGTTTATTGGGGGGGGGCCCGGTAGATACGCAGTATTTT; CDR3: CASSLLGGGPVDTQYF
D: -; size: -; J: TRBJ1-2; V: TRBV10-3; DNA: TGTGCCATCAGTGAGTCATCCCTCTATGGCTACACCTTC; CDR3: CAISESSLYGYTF
D: TRBD1; size: -; J: TRBJ1-4; V: TRBV5-4; DNA: TGTGCCAGCAGCTTGCAGGGACAGGAGAATGAAAAACTGTTTTTT; CDR3: CASSLQGQENEKLFF
D: -; size: -; J: TRBJ1-5; V: TRBV18; DNA: TGTGCCAGCTCTGGGTCTGATAGGGAGGGCAATCAGCCCCAGCATTTT; CDR3: CASSGSDREGNQPQHF
D: -; size: -; J: TRBJ1-3; V: TRBV2; DNA: TGTGCCAGCAGCCGCAATGGAAACACCATATATTTT; CDR3: CASSRNGNTIYF
D: -; size: -; J: TRBJ1-3; V: TRBV5-1; DNA: TGCGCCAGCAGCTTGACGGGACTAGGAAACACCATATATTTT; CDR3: CASSLTGLGNTIYF
D: -; size: once; J: TRBJ2-1; V: TRBV13; DNA: TGTGCCAGCAGCTTAGAAGATGGCTACAATGAGCAGTTCTTC; CDR3: CASSLEDGYNEQFF
D: -; size: -; J: TRBJ1-4; V: TRBV5-1; DNA: TGCGCCAGCAGCTTGTTATCGGGGGAAAAACTGTTTTTT; CDR3: CASSLLSGEKLFF
D: -; size: -; J: TRBJ1-1; V: TRBV5-4; DNA: TGTGCCATCCGAACTGGGAATATGGACACTGAAGCTTTCTTT; CDR3: CAIRTGNMDTEAFF
D: -; size: -; J: TRBJ2-3; V: TRBV27; DNA: TGTGCCAGCAGGCGCAGGGAAACAAGCACAGATACGCAGTATTTT; CDR3: CASRRRETSTDTQYF
D: -; size: once; J: TRBJ2-5; V: TRBV4-1; DNA: TGCGCCAGCAGCCAAGATCGAGCAGGGGCCCAAGAGACCCAGTACTTC; CDR3: CASSQDRAGAQETQYF